These 3 T cell receptor beta chains came from one sample sequenced in a study of blood T cell repertoires in COVID-19. Only in-frame clones appear in the TCRdb table, and some are missing; sequencing was by immunoSEQ multiplex PCR. Of about 300,000 clones listed, 75% to 90% are singletons. Source material: peripheral blood. The receptors come from a woman aged 40 to 49 who had recovered from COVID-19.

V gene TRBV2 combines with J gene TRBJ2-7; TRBD1 matches at 9 bases. Germline V lookup: CDR1 SNHLY, CDR2 FYNNEI. The CDR3 has 15 residues. V was pared by 6 bases and J by 6 bases, with 12 bases of the junction left unmatched. In DNA, the CDR3 is TGTGCCAGCAGGGCCCCGGGACAGGGACGCAGCGAGCAGTACTTC. This gives the protein CASRAPGQGRSEQYF.

The V gene is TRBV18, the J gene TRBJ1-5; D is ambiguous. V lost 3 bases and J lost 5, with 11 bases in between. The CDR3 length is 14 residues. The germline V gene has CDR1 KGHSH and CDR2 LQKENI. CDR3 residues: CASSPRPRDQPQHF. The CDR3, as DNA: TGTGCCAGCTCACCCCGTCCGAGGGATCAGCCCCAGCATTTT.

J is TRBJ2-3 and V is TRBV10-3; 8 nucleotides line up with TRBD2. Germline values: CDR1 ENHRY, CDR2 SYGVKD. The CDR3 is made up of 15 amino acids. V lost 3 bases and J lost 2; bases outside the gene matches: 4. Here the CDR3 reads CAISDGGGTTDTQYF. CDR3 coding DNA: TGTGCCATCAGTGACGGCGGGGGGACCACAGATACGCAGTATTTT.